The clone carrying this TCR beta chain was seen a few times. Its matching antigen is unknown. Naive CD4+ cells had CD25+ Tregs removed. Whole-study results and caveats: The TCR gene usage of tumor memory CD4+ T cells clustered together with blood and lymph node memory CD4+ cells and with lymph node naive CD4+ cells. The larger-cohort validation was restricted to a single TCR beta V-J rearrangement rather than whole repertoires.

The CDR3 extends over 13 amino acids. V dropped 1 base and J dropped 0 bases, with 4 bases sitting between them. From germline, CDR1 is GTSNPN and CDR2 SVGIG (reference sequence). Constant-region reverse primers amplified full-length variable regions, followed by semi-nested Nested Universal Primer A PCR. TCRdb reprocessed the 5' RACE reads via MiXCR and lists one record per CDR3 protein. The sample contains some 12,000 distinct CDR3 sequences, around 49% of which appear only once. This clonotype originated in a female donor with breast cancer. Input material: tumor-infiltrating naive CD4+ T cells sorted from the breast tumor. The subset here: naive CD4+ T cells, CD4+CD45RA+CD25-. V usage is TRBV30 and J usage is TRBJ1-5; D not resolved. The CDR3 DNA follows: TGTGCCTGGAGTGGGAGTAGCAATCAGCCCCAGCATTTT. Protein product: CAWSGSSNQPQHF.